The 5 T cell receptor beta chains reported below all come from one sample, sequenced in a study of siplizumab effects on memory and regulatory T cells. The protocol was immunoSEQ multiplex PCR, while the TCRdb copy is restricted to in-frame clones and leaves out a portion. The sample includes 50,000 to 75,000 clones, 79% of them seen just once. Sequenced sample: memory CD4+ T cells sorted from blood. These receptors originate from a human donor in good health.

This clone has only one observation. The J gene is TRBJ2-7, the V gene TRBV7-2, with a tentative D call TRBD1 (6 bases). CDR1 is SGHTA, CDR2 FQGNSA, per germline. Trimming stripped 5 bases from V and 0 bases from J, with 11 bases between. This CDR3 has 14 amino acids. CDR3 bases: TGTGCCAGCAGCCCCGACAGGTACTCCTACGAGCAGTACTTC. Protein: CASSPDRYSYEQYF.

The J gene is TRBJ1-4, the V gene TRBV28; possibly TRBD1 for D (6 bases). This CDR3 is 14 amino acids long. V was clipped by 3 bases and J by 6 bases, with 11 bases between them. Germline CDR1 reads MDHEN; CDR2 reads SYDVKM. The CDR3 DNA is TGTGCCAGCAGTTTTGGGGCAGGGGATGAAAAACTGTTTTTT. Protein: CASSFGAGDEKLFF.

The V and J genes are TRBV2 and TRBJ1-2; 7 bases fit TRBD1. CDR1 is SNHLY and CDR2 is FYNNEI in the germline V gene. Trimming removed 9 bases from V and 1 base from J; junction bases left unmatched: 5. This CDR3 comprises 13 residues. This chain's CDR3 is CASRQGLNYGYTF. DNA of the CDR3: TGTGCCAGTCGACAGGGACTTAACTATGGCTACACCTTC.

The CDR3 nucleotides read TGTGCCAGCAGCTACGGGACTAGCGGGGGGGGTGAGCAGTTCTTC. Translation gives CASSYGTSGGGEQFF. This chain connects TRBV11-3 to TRBJ2-1; TRBD2 agrees at 16 bases. Trimming removed 4 bases from V and 9 bases from J; junction bases left unmatched: 3. Germline V gene data show CDR1 as SGHNT and CDR2 as YENEEA. The CDR3 length is 15 residues.

This chain joins TRBV4-2 and TRBJ2-1; 11 bases agree with TRBD1. The germline V gene has CDR1 LGHNA and CDR2 YNFKEQ. Unmatched junction bases numbered 6, after V lost 4 bases and J lost 7 bases. CDR3 length equals 15 residues. DNA for the CDR3: TGTGCCAGCAGCCGACAAGGACAGGGGGCGAATGAGCAGTTCTTC. Protein: CASSRQGQGANEQFF.